A single sample gave rise to the 3 T cell receptor beta chains below, sequenced in a study of T cell changes during pregnancy in multiple sclerosis. Libraries were prepared by immunoSEQ multiplex PCR; TCRdb keeps only in-frame clonotypes and omits some of them. The data hold some 40,000 clones, with more than 85% observed a single time. The input for sequencing was CD8+ T cells from peripheral blood mononuclear cells, taken in the third trimester of pregnancy. The receptors here all came from a female donor with multiple sclerosis, enrolled in a pregnancy study.

The chain has TRBV6-4 and TRBJ2-2, with a possible D match to TRBD1 (6 bases). Germline lookup yields CDR1 MRHNA and CDR2 SNTAGT. There are 16 residues in the CDR3. The V and J ends lost 3 bases and 1 base respectively, with 12 bases between them. The CDR3 DNA follows: TGTGCCAGCAGTGAGATTTGGACAGTGAACACCGGGGAGCTGTTTTTT. Protein: CASSEIWTVNTGELFF.

The chain carries TRBV5-5 and TRBJ1-1, with unresolved D. Germline V gene data show CDR1 as SGHKS and CDR2 as YYEKEE (reference sequence). CDR3 length equals 14 residues. The V end lost 0 bases, the J end lost 0 bases, and 6 bases lay between the germline ends. The CDR3 DNA sequence: TGTGCCAGCAGCTTGGAGGACTTGAACACTGAAGCTTTCTTT. Protein product: CASSLEDLNTEAFF.

V and J are TRBV4-2 and TRBJ1-5, with 10 bases aligning to TRBD1. The length of the CDR3 is 15 residues. With 7 bases clipped from V and 9 bases from J, the junction kept 12 bases outside the gene matches. Germline loops: CDR1 LGHNA, CDR2 YNFKEQ. Here the CDR3 reads CASTPGQGTGGPQHF. The CDR3 nucleotides read TGTGCCAGCACCCCGGGACAGGGGACCGGCGGGCCCCAGCATTTT.